This is a list of T cell receptor beta chains from one sample in a study of technical replicates of blood from a handful of donors. Assay: immunoSEQ multiplex PCR; the TCRdb copy retains only in-frame clones and omits some. The sample includes 56,000 or so clones, 93% of them seen just once. Sequenced sample: PBMCs. The receptors come from a human donor in good health. Some clones in this sample may be carry-over from other donors' samples. The CDR3 runs from the conserved cysteine through the conserved F or W. The D gene is left open where the match is weak. Size tells how often a clone was seen (once, few, many) or the class of an expanded clone, and some rows leave it out.

>NA|NA|TRBV5-1|TRBJ1-3
CASSLTGAGNTIYF
TGCGCCAGCAGCCTCACGGGGGCTGGAAACACCATATATTTT
>NA|TRBD1|TRBV19|TRBJ2-7
CASSGTGTTYEQYF
TGTGCCAGTAGCGGGACAGGGACGACTTACGAGCAGTACTTC
>NA|NA|TRBV5-4|TRBJ2-5
CASSSPTGEVQETQYF
TGTGCCAGCAGCTCACCTACAGGGGAGGTCCAAGAGACCCAGTACTTC
>NA|TRBD1|TRBV6-5|TRBJ2-3
CASSYRGQTTDTQYF
TGTGCCAGCAGTTACCGGGGACAGACCACAGATACGCAGTATTTT
>NA|NA|TRBV7-2|TRBJ1-3
CASSLYYRTGSSGNTIYF
TGTGCCAGCAGCTTATATTACAGAACAGGGAGCTCTGGAAACACCATATATTTT
>NA|NA|TRBV6-5|TRBJ2-7
CASSWGRDYEQYF
TGTGCCAGCAGTTGGGGCAGGGACTACGAGCAGTACTTC
>once|TRBD1|TRBV11-3|TRBJ2-7
CASSLHGTGTYEQYF
TGTGCCAGCAGCTTACACGGGACAGGGACCTACGAGCAGTACTTC
>NA|NA|TRBV5-5|TRBJ1-2
CASSTTGQSDYTF
TGTGCCAGCAGCACTACTGGACAGTCGGACTACACCTTC
>NA|TRBD1|TRBV5-1|TRBJ1-1
CASSLTTGGTEAFF
TGCGCCAGCAGCCTCACGACAGGGGGCACTGAAGCTTTCTTT
>NA|NA|TRBV7-8|TRBJ2-3
CASSPRPGPTDTQYF
TGTGCCAGCTCCCCTCGTCCAGGTCCCACAGATACGCAGTATTTT
>NA|TRBD1|TRBV18|TRBJ1-5
CASSQGGQGGQPQHF
TGTGCCAGCTCACAAGGGGGACAGGGAGGCCAGCCCCAGCATTTT
>NA|NA|TRBV4-2|TRBJ2-7
CASSQDRLVGGQYF
TGTGCCAGCAGCCAAGATCGGCTGGTGGGGGGGCAGTACTTC
>NA|NA|TRBV6-5|TRBJ1-3
CASSYANRAPGNTIYF
TGTGCCAGCAGTTACGCCAACAGGGCCCCTGGAAACACCATATATTTT
>NA|TRBD2|TRBV4-2|TRBJ2-2
CASSHILAVGTGELFF
TGTGCCAGCAGCCACATACTAGCGGTCGGCACCGGGGAGCTGTTTTTT
>NA|NA|TRBV30|TRBJ1-5
CAWSVTGYSNQPQHF
TGTGCCTGGAGTGTAACAGGGTATAGCAATCAGCCCCAGCATTTT
>once|NA|TRBV7-6|TRBJ1-3
CASSLLGQSSGNTIYF
TGTGCCAGCAGCTTACTGGGGCAATCTTCTGGAAACACCATATATTTT
>once|TRBD1|TRBV5-1|TRBJ2-1
CASRTGYNEQFF
TGCGCCAGCAGGACAGGGTACAATGAGCAGTTCTTC
>once|TRBD2|TRBV7-9|TRBJ2-7
CASRPASGSNYEQYF
TGTGCCAGCAGGCCCGCTAGCGGGAGTAATTACGAGCAGTACTTC
>NA|TRBD2|TRBV11-2|TRBJ2-3
CASSLGSGSTDTQYF
TGTGCCAGCAGCTTAGGTAGCGGGAGCACAGATACGCAGTATTTT
>NA|TRBD2|TRBV7-2|TRBJ2-5
CASSPTSGPQETQYF
TGTGCCAGCAGCCCCACTAGCGGACCTCAAGAGACCCAGTACTTC